This T cell receptor (beta chain) was profiled in a study of cytomegalovirus exposure and HLA in healthy donors. The study ran its PCR with 60 Vbeta and 13 Jbeta primers. Assay used: immunoSEQ multiplex PCR; TCRdb lists only in-frame clones, some missing. Here the sample spans approximately 75,000 clones, around 80% being singletons. There are 14 residues in the CDR3. CDR1 SQVTM and CDR2 ANQGSEA come from the germline V gene. Trimming stripped 6 bases from V and 3 bases from J, with 17 bases between. This sequence originates from a man between 70 and 80 years old in good health and CMV-seropositive. Specimen: PBMCs. The chain carries TRBV29-1 and TRBJ1-1; D uncertain. The CDR3 sequence is CSVKPETGYTEAFF. CDR3 in DNA: TGCAGCGTCAAGCCAGAAACGGGGTACACTGAAGCTTTCTTT.